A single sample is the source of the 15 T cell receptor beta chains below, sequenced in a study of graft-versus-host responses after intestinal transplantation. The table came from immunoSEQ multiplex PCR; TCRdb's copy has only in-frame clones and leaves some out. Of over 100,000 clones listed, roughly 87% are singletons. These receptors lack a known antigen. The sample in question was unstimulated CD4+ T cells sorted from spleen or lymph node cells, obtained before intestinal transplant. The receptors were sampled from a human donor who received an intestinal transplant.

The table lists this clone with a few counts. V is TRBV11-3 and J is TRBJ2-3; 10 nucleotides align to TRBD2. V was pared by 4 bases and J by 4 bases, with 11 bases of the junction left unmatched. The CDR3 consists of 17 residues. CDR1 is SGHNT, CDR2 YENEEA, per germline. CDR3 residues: CASSSNPSGRGADTQYF. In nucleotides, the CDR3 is TGTGCCAGCAGCTCAAACCCTAGCGGGAGAGGCGCAGATACGCAGTATTTT.

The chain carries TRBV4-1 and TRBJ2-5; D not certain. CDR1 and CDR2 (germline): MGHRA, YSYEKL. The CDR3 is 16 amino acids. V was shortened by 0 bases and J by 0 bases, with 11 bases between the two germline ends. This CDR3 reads CASSQDWREHQETQYF. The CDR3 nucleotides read TGCGCCAGCAGCCAAGATTGGCGAGAGCACCAAGAGACCCAGTACTTC.

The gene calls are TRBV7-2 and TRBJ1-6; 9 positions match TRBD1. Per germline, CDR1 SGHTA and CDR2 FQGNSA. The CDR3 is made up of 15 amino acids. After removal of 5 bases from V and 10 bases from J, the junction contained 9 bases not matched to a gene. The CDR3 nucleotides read TGTGCCAGCAGCGAAAACAGGGGGCGCGGGTCACCCCTCCACTTT. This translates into CASSENRGRGSPLHF.

CDR3 loop: CASSFEPGQGDTIYF. CDR3 bases: TGTGCCAGCAGTTTTGAACCGGGACAGGGGGACACCATATATTTT. The chain is built from TRBV28 and TRBJ1-3, with 11 bases matching TRBD1. CDR3 length: 15 amino acids. V lost 3 bases and J lost 8; bases outside the gene matches: 6. Germline lookup yields CDR1 MDHEN and CDR2 SYDVKM.

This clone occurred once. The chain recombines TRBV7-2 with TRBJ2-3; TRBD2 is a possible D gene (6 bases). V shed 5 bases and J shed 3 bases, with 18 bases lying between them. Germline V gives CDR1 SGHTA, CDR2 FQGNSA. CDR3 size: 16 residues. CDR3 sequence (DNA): TGTGCCAGCAGCCCCGGACTACTTGGGAGTACAGATACGCAGTATTTT. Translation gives CASSPGLLGSTDTQYF.

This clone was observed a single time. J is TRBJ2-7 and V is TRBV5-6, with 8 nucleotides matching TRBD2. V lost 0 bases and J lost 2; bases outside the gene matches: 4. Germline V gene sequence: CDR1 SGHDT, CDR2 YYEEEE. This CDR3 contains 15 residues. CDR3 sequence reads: CASSLVGRVAYEQYF. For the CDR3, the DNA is TGTGCCAGCAGCTTGGTCGGGAGGGTTGCCTACGAGCAGTACTTC.

The CDR3, as DNA: TGTGCCAGCAGCTTATCTAGCGGGAGGGATTTCTACGAGCAGTACTTC. Protein sequence: CASSLSSGRDFYEQYF. The J gene is TRBJ2-7, the V gene TRBV13; 12 bases line up with TRBD2. The J segment lost 3 bases and the V segment lost 2 bases, leaving 5 bases of the junction unmatched. Germline CDR1 is PRHDT and CDR2 is FYEKMQ (reference sequence). The CDR3 totals 16 residues.

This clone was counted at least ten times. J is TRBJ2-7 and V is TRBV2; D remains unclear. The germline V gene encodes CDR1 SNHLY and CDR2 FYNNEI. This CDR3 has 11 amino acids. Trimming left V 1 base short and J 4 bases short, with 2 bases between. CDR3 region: CASSEEYEQYF. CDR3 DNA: TGTGCCAGCAGTGAAGAGTACGAGCAGTACTTC.

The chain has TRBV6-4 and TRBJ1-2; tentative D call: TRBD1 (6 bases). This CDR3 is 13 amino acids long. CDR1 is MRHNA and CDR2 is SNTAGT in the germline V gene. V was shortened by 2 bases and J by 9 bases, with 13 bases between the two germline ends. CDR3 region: CASSDEGEGSYTF. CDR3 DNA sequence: TGTGCCAGCAGTGACGAGGGGGAAGGTAGCTACACCTTC.

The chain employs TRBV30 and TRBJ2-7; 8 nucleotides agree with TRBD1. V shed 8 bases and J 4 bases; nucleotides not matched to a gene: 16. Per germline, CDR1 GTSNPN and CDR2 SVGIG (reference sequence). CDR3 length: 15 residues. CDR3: CAISPGQAMRYEQYF. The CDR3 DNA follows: TGTGCCATATCACCGGGACAGGCTATGAGGTACGAGCAGTACTTC.

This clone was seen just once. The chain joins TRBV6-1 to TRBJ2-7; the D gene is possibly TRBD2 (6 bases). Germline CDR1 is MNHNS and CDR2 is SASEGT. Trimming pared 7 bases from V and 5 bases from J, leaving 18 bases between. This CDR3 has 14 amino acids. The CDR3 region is CASNQGLQRHEQYF. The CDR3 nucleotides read TGTGCCAGCAACCAGGGACTCCAACGCCACGAGCAGTACTTC.

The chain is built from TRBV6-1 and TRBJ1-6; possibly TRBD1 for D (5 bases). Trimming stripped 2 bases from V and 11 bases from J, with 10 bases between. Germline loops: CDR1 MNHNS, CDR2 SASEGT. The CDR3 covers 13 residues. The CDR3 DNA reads TGTGCCAGCAGTGAATCCAGGGAGGCACCCCTCCACTTT. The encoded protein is CASSESREAPLHF.

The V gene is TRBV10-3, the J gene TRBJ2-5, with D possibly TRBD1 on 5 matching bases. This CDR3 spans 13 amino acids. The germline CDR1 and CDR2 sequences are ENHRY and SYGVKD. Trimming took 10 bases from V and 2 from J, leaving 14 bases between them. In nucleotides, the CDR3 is TGTGCCACCGTTGGACAACATCAAGAGACCCAGTACTTC. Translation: CATVGQHQETQYF.

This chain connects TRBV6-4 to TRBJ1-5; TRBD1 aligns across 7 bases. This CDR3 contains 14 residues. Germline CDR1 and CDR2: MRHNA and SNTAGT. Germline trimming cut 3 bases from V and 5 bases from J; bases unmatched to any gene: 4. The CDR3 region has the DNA TGTGCCAGCAGTGAAACAGGGGTACATCAGCCCCAGCATTTT. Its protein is CASSETGVHQPQHF.

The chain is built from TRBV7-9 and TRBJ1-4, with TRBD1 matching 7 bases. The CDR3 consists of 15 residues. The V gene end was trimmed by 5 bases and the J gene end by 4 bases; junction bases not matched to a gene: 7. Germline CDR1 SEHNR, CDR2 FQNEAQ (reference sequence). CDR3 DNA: TGTGCCAGCAGCAACAGGGACAGCATTAATGAAAAACTGTTTTTT. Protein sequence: CASSNRDSINEKLFF.